Below are 30 T cell receptor beta chains sequenced from a single sample in a study of sequential checkpoint blockade in melanoma (dated by TCRdb to about 2019). Libraries were made using the immunoSEQ multiplex PCR assay. Not all clones reach the TCRdb copy of this immuneACCESS table, which keeps in-frame sequences only. Checked studies attribute under half of the gap to unresolved V genes and leave the rest unexplained. The sample profile shows tens of thousands of clones; roughly 90% of them were found once. Jointly, the top ten make up approximately 12% of the sample. Explained via the paper, the treatment or condition label denotes: randomized to nivolumab then ipilimumab (arm A) or the reverse (arm B). The input for sequencing was CD8+ T cells sorted from blood (inferred from file names), taken from a patient given nivolumab and ipilimumab in sequence. These receptors were obtained from a human donor with melanoma.

The rearrangement links TRBV2 to TRBJ2-5; tentative D call: TRBD2 (6 bases). The CDR3 runs to 15 residues. V was cut by 2 bases and J by 7 bases, with 17 bases left in between. Germline V gene sequence: CDR1 SNHLY, CDR2 FYNNEI. In DNA form, the CDR3 reads TGTGCCAGCAGTGAAAACGTCGGGAGCAGTGTGACCCAGTACTTC. The encoded protein is CASSENVGSSVTQYF. Looking up the rest from reference TRBV2 and TRBJ2-5 gives the full variable domain: EPEVTQTPSHQVTQMGQEVILRCVPISNHLYFYWYRQILGQKVEFLVSFYNNEISEKSEIFDDQFSVERPDGSNFTLKIRSTKLEDSAMYFCASSENVGSSVTQYFGPGTRLLVL.

The chain combines TRBV15 with TRBJ2-7; D possibly corresponds to TRBD2 (6 bases). The germline V and J ends were trimmed by 5 bases and 2 bases, with 16 bases remaining between them. The CDR3 runs to 15 residues. Germline assignment: CDR1 LNHNV and CDR2 YYDKDF (reference sequence). CDR3 sequence: CATSGGGTGPYEQYF. Here the CDR3 DNA reads TGTGCCACCAGCGGCGGAGGGACGGGCCCCTACGAGCAGTACTTC.

This clone has a single count. The V gene is TRBV25-1, the J gene TRBJ2-1, with a weak D call TRBD2 (6 bases). V was clipped by 6 bases and J by 4 bases, with 13 bases between them. There are 14 residues in the CDR3. Per germline, CDR1 MGHDK and CDR2 SYGVNS. The CDR3 bases are TGTGCCAGCAGGGGACTCTCACCGTACAATGAGCAGTTCTTC. This codes for CASRGLSPYNEQFF.

This chain joins TRBV6-5 and TRBJ2-1; 9 nucleotides agree with TRBD2. Germline V gene sequence: CDR1 MNHEY, CDR2 SVGAGI. V was pared by 2 bases and J by 10 bases, with 9 bases of the junction left unmatched. The CDR3 is 15 residues long. In nucleotides, the CDR3 is TGTGCCAGCAGTTACGTGGCCATGCGGGAGGGCGAGCAGTTCTTC. This gives the protein CASSYVAMREGEQFF.

The gene calls are TRBV5-6 and TRBJ2-1; a weak D match, TRBD1 (6 bases). Germline CDR1 is SGHDT and CDR2 is YYEEEE. The CDR3 is 14 amino acids. V lost 4 bases and J 8 bases, leaving 16 bases between the germline ends. Written as DNA, the CDR3 is TGTGCCAGCAGCCTCGGGACACTGTATGATGAGCAGTTCTTC. Encoded protein: CASSLGTLYDEQFF.

Only one count was recorded for this clone. The rearrangement joins TRBV9 to TRBJ2-1, with D perhaps TRBD2 (6 bases). V was pared by 3 bases and J by 9 bases, with 10 bases between. The CDR3 contains 12 residues. The V gene's germline CDR1 is SGDLS and CDR2 YYNGEE. CDR3 in DNA: TGTGCCAGCAGCGAAAATAGCGGTGAGCAGTTCTTC. Translation: CASSENSGEQFF.

The chain recombines TRBV7-9 with TRBJ2-2; TRBD1 aligns across 8 bases. The length of the CDR3 is 15 residues. Germline lookup yields CDR1 SEHNR and CDR2 FQNEAQ (reference sequence). The trim removed 4 bases at V and 6 bases at J, leaving 7 bases unmatched. This CDR3 is CASSWRRGRPGELFF. The CDR3 region has the DNA TGTGCCAGCAGCTGGCGCAGGGGGCGTCCCGGGGAGCTGTTTTTT.

The chain recombines TRBV28 with TRBJ2-7, with no clear D. V lost 3 bases and J lost 2, with 11 bases in between. There are 14 residues in the CDR3. Germline-derived CDR1 and CDR2 are MDHEN and SYDVKM. Written as DNA, the CDR3 is TGTGCCAGCAGTTTGAAAAACAGAGCCTACGAGCAGTACTTC. Translated: CASSLKNRAYEQYF.

This clone appeared a single time. V is TRBV27 and J is TRBJ2-3, with 10 bases fitting TRBD2. CDR1 is MNHEY, CDR2 SMNVEV, per germline (reference sequence). The J segment lost 2 bases and the V segment lost 2 bases, leaving 4 bases of the junction unmatched. This CDR3 region has 16 residues. The CDR3 bases are TGTGCCAGCAGTTTAAATAGCGGGAGGTACACAGATACGCAGTATTTT. Translation: CASSLNSGRYTDTQYF.

V and J are TRBV27 and TRBJ2-3; TRBD1 agrees at 8 bases. Germline CDR1 is MNHEY and CDR2 is SMNVEV (reference sequence). Unmatched junction bases numbered 5, after V lost 6 bases and J lost 6 bases. This CDR3 spans 13 amino acids. CDR3 protein: CASSLTGDDTQYF. The CDR3 nucleotides are TGTGCCAGCAGCTTGACAGGGGACGATACGCAGTATTTT.

The rearrangement uses TRBV6-4 and TRBJ2-6; D is unclear. The CDR3 has 15 amino acids. V was cut by 3 bases and J by 0 bases, with 6 bases left in between. Germline CDR1 is MRHNA and CDR2 is SNTAGT. CDR3 protein: CASSDHSSGANVLTF. Here the CDR3 DNA reads TGTGCCAGCAGTGATCACAGCTCTGGGGCCAACGTCCTGACTTTC.

The chain employs TRBV7-9 and TRBJ2-2; 7 bases line up with TRBD1. J gave up 3 bases and V 1 base, and 5 bases lay outside the gene matches. The CDR3 runs to 16 residues. Per germline, CDR1 SEHNR and CDR2 FQNEAQ (reference sequence). CDR3 residues: CASSLVQGRYTGELFF. CDR3 nucleotide sequence: TGTGCCAGCAGCTTAGTACAGGGGCGCTACACCGGGGAGCTGTTTTTT. The full variable domain, rest sourced from reference TRBV7-9 and TRBJ2-2, is DTGVSQNPRHKITKRGQNVTFRCDPISEHNRLYWYRQTLGQGPEFLTYFQNEAQLEKSRLLSDRFSAERPKGSFSTLEIQRTEQGDSAMYLCASSLVQGRYTGELFFGEGSRLTVL.

The CDR3 protein is CASSSRGRGTNYGYTF. CDR3 nucleotide sequence: TGTGCCAGCAGCTCGAGGGGAAGGGGGACTAACTATGGCTACACCTTC. The V gene is TRBV7-3, the J gene TRBJ1-2; D is possibly TRBD1 (6 bases). The CDR3 has 16 amino acids. Per the germline V gene, CDR1 is SGHTA and CDR2 is FQGTGA. V was clipped by 4 bases and J by 0 bases, with 15 bases between them.

The genes are TRBV7-9 and TRBJ1-2; 9 nucleotides match TRBD1. V was clipped by 5 bases and J by 1 base; unmatched bases: 8. The CDR3 loop spans 16 amino acids. CDR1 and CDR2 from the germline V gene are SEHNR and FQNEAQ (reference sequence). The CDR3 region has the DNA TGTGCCAGCAGCCCTGTGACAGGGGGGCTTAACTATGGCTACACCTTC. It codes for CASSPVTGGLNYGYTF. Filled out from reference TRBV7-9 and TRBJ1-2, the complete variable domain reads DTGVSQNPRHKITKRGQNVTFRCDPISEHNRLYWYRQTLGQGPEFLTYFQNEAQLEKSRLLSDRFSAERPKGSFSTLEIQRTEQGDSAMYLCASSPVTGGLNYGYTFGSGTRLTVV.

The chain employs TRBV9 and TRBJ2-1, with 8 bases matching TRBD2. V dropped 4 bases and J dropped 7; count of bases not matched to a gene: 7. CDR1 is SGDLS and CDR2 is YYNGEE in the germline V gene. The CDR3 runs 14 residues. The DNA of the CDR3 is TGTGCCAGCAGCCCCCCGGGAGGGGTTAATGAGCAGTTCTTC. Translation: CASSPPGGVNEQFF.

The rearrangement uses TRBV19 and TRBJ2-7; the match to TRBD1 covers 9 bases. V lost 7 bases and J lost 3; bases outside the gene matches: 10. The CDR3 has 15 amino acids. Germline CDR1 reads LNHDA; CDR2 reads SQIVND (reference sequence). CDR3 loop: CASTMDGTGSYEQYF. In DNA, the CDR3 is TGTGCCAGTACCATGGACGGGACAGGGAGCTACGAGCAGTACTTC.

This chain uses TRBV7-6 with TRBJ2-1; the D gene is possibly TRBD2 (6 bases). CDR1 is SGHVS, CDR2 FNYEAQ, per germline. The V end lost 5 bases, the J end lost 4 bases, and 18 bases lay between the germline ends. This CDR3 is 16 amino acids long. The CDR3, as DNA: TGTGCCAGCAGCCAATCCGGGACGGGGAGGTACAATGAGCAGTTCTTC. Residues: CASSQSGTGRYNEQFF.

V gene TRBV7-8 combines with J gene TRBJ2-7; 7 nucleotides match TRBD1. Germline V CDR1 and CDR2: SGHVS, FQNEAQ. The CDR3 length is 14 residues. With 1 base clipped from V and 2 bases from J, the junction kept 2 bases outside the gene matches. In nucleotides, the CDR3 is TGTGCCAGCAGCTTAGGGCAGGGGGCCTACGAGCAGTACTTC. It is translated as CASSLGQGAYEQYF.

This clone was detected only a few times. The CDR3 DNA follows: TGTGCCAGCAGTGAGGAGAATAATTCACCCCTCCACTTT. This translates into CASSEENNSPLHF. The genes are TRBV6-4 and TRBJ1-6; D unclear. CDR1 is MRHNA, CDR2 SNTAGT, per germline. The CDR3 is 13 residues long. Trimming took 3 bases from V and 5 from J, leaving 5 bases between them.

This clone was picked up one time. This rearrangement joins TRBV7-6 to TRBJ1-5, with D perhaps TRBD1 (5 bases). Germline V gene data show CDR1 as SGHVS and CDR2 as FNYEAQ. Trimming pared 5 bases from V and 3 bases from J, leaving 17 bases between. CDR3 length: 16 amino acids. The CDR3 spells CASSILGGVPNQPQHF. The CDR3 DNA reads TGTGCCAGCAGCATCCTTGGAGGGGTCCCCAATCAGCCCCAGCATTTT.

CDR3 DNA: TGTGCCAGCAGCCCCAGAAGTTCAAGCTCCTACAATGAGCAGTTCTTC. Protein sequence: CASSPRSSSSYNEQFF. The chain combines TRBV7-9 with TRBJ2-1; D is uncertain. The CDR3 sequence is 16 residues long. Germline values: CDR1 SEHNR, CDR2 FQNEAQ (reference sequence). Trimming pared 5 bases from V and 0 bases from J, leaving 14 bases between.

The chain is built from TRBV11-2 and TRBJ1-2, with D unclear. Deletions cut 5 bases from V and 4 bases from J, with 17 bases between. There are 15 residues in the CDR3. Germline V gene sequence: CDR1 SGHAT, CDR2 FQNNGV. CDR3 in amino acids: CASSHPDAVLYGYTF. The CDR3 DNA sequence: TGTGCCAGCAGCCACCCTGACGCGGTGCTCTATGGCTACACCTTC.

V gene TRBV28 combines with J gene TRBJ2-5; 9 bases match TRBD1. The V gene's germline CDR1 is MDHEN and CDR2 SYDVKM. The CDR3 has 13 amino acids. J gave up 11 bases and V 4 bases, and 8 bases lay outside the gene matches. CDR3 region: CASSWTGVGEQYF. The CDR3 bases are TGTGCCAGCAGTTGGACAGGGGTGGGTGAGCAGTACTTC.

V usage is TRBV9 and J usage is TRBJ2-5; D remains unclear. The CDR3 runs to 17 residues. The V gene's germline CDR1 is SGDLS and CDR2 YYNGEE. V was trimmed by 1 base and J by 0 bases, leaving 16 bases between them. The CDR3 region is CASSVKAGTEYQETQYF. For the CDR3, the DNA is TGTGCCAGCAGCGTAAAGGCCGGCACAGAGTACCAAGAGACCCAGTACTTC.

The V call is TRBV4-1, the J call TRBJ1-5; D call uncertain. The CDR3 is 13 residues long. The germline V gene encodes CDR1 MGHRA and CDR2 YSYEKL. Trimming left V 1 base short and J 5 bases short, with 6 bases between. Here the CDR3 DNA reads TGCGCCAGCAGCCAAGGAGGGTATCAGCCCCAGCATTTT. Translation gives CASSQGGYQPQHF.

The chain is built from TRBV4-1 and TRBJ2-2, with TRBD1 matching over 9 bases. Germline V lookup: CDR1 MGHRA, CDR2 YSYEKL. The length of the CDR3 is 15 residues. Losses at the gene ends were 3 bases for V and 7 bases for J; bases not matched to a gene: 6. The CDR3 DNA reads TGCGCCAGCAGCCACGGACAGGGGAGTTTCGGGGAGCTGTTTTTT. Amino acid sequence: CASSHGQGSFGELFF.

This chain uses TRBV6-1 with TRBJ2-3, with TRBD1 matching over 8 bases. Unmatched junction bases numbered 8, after V lost 3 bases and J lost 0 bases. The CDR3 extends over 17 amino acids. Germline V gene data show CDR1 as MNHNS and CDR2 as SASEGT. DNA for the CDR3: TGTGCCAGCAGTGACGGACAGGGTGTAGTAAGCACAGATACGCAGTATTTT. The encoded protein is CASSDGQGVVSTDTQYF.

Only one count was recorded for this clone. The V gene is TRBV27, the J gene TRBJ2-1, with TRBD1 matching 9 bases. The germline CDR1 and CDR2 sequences are MNHEY and SMNVEV (reference sequence). The CDR3 length is 16 residues. V lost 1 base and J lost 4; bases outside the gene matches: 5. Here the CDR3 reads CASSLWGTGMYNEQFF. DNA for the CDR3: TGTGCCAGCAGTTTATGGGGGACAGGGATGTACAATGAGCAGTTCTTC.

The chain links TRBV5-6 to TRBJ1-5, with D tentatively TRBD1 (6 bases). Germline CDR1 and CDR2: SGHDT and YYEEEE. Trimming took off 0 bases at V and 5 bases at J, with 9 bases between the two ends. The CDR3 spans 14 residues. In nucleotides, the CDR3 is TGTGCCAGCAGCTTGGCGGGGGGGCATCAGCCCCAGCATTTT. The encoded protein is CASSLAGGHQPQHF.

The chain couples TRBV5-1 to TRBJ1-1, with a tentative D call TRBD1 (6 bases). Germline lookup yields CDR1 SGHRS and CDR2 YFSETQ. V was pared by 2 bases and J by 7 bases, with 18 bases between. The CDR3 consists of 15 residues. The CDR3 DNA is TGCGCCAGCAGCTTCGCCAGGGGCTCGTTCGGTGAAGCTTTCTTT. Translation: CASSFARGSFGEAFF.